This note documents a single TCR beta chain sequence. Antigen: not known. V was pared by 0 bases and J by 3 bases, with 6 bases of the junction left unmatched. The CDR3 length is 16 residues. Germline assignment: CDR1 LGHNA and CDR2 YSLEER. The sample is drawn from a study of CD8 T cell repertoires and HIV-1 epitope variants. Overall study context: Each of Twenty-five Gag and Nef epitope peptides stimulated a separate culture.

Study results and caveats: Of about 10 antigen-specific beta clonotypes, over five appeared to cross-react with escape variants. The assay identified only TCR beta chains of antigen-proliferating T cells.

Only in-frame clones appear in the TCRdb table, and some are missing; sequencing was by immunoSEQ multiplex PCR. The data show approximately 5,100 clones, with approximately 71% seen just once and roughly 45% held by the top ten. The TCR comes from a male donor with HIV. J is TRBJ2-7 and V is TRBV4-3; 9 bases fit TRBD2. Sequencing was done on a sample of cultured CD8+ T cells derived from PBMCs. CDR3 residues: CASSQEAGTSNYEQYF. The DNA for the CDR3 is TGCGCCAGCAGCCAAGAAGCCGGGACTAGCAACTACGAGCAGTACTTC.